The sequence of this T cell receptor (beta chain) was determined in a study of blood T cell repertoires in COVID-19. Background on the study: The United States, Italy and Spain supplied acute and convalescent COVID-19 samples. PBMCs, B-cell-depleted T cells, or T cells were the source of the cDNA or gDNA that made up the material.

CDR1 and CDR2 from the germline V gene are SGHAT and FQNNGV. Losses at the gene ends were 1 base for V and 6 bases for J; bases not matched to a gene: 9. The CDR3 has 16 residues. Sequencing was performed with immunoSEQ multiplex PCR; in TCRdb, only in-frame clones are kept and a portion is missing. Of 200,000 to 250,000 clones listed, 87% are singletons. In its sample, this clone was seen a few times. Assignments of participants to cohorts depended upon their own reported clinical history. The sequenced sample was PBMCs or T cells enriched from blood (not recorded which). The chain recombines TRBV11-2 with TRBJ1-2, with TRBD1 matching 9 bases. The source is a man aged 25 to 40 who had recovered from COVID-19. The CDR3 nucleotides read TGTGCCAGCAGCTTAGTGTCGGGACAGGGAATGAATGGCTACACCTTC. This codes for CASSLVSGQGMNGYTF. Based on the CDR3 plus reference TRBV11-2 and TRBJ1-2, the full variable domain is EAGVAQSPRYKIIEKRQSVAFWCNPISGHATLYWYQQILGQGPKLLIQFQNNGVVDDSQLPKDRFSAERLKGVDSTLKIQPAKLEDSAVYLCASSLVSGQGMNGYTFGSGTRLTVV.